The 9 T cell receptor beta chains listed next were all sequenced from one sample in a study of blood T cell repertoires in COVID-19 (dated by TCRdb to 2018 to 2020). To prepare the library, the immunoSEQ multiplex PCR assay was applied. TCRdb stores this immuneACCESS table with in-frame sequences only. Part of the clones is absent; in the studies checked, under half of the shortfall reflects unresolved V genes, and no reason is known for the rest. This sample gives about 220,000 clones in total; about 83% of them show up just once. The ten largest clonotypes hold 3% to 4.5% of the sample. Sequenced input: PBMCs or T cells enriched from blood (not recorded which). These receptors were collected from a middle-aged woman who had been exposed to COVID-19.

This rearrangement joins TRBV27 to TRBJ2-1, with TRBD2 matching over 9 bases. With 8 bases clipped from V and 12 bases from J, the junction kept 14 bases outside the gene matches. The CDR3 runs to 14 residues. Germline lookup yields CDR1 MNHEY and CDR2 SMNVEV (reference sequence). The CDR3, as DNA: TGTGCCAGCCGGGATAGCGGGGGCCCCGGGGGGCAGTTCTTC. This gives the protein CASRDSGGPGGQFF.

The rearrangement links TRBV29-1 to TRBJ1-2, with D tentatively TRBD1 (6 bases). The CDR3 contains 13 residues. CDR1 SQVTM and CDR2 ANQGSEA come from the germline V gene. V shed 5 bases and J shed 4 bases, with 14 bases lying between them. The CDR3 sequence is CSVRDTTFYGYTF. DNA of the CDR3: TGCAGCGTTCGGGACACGACCTTCTATGGCTACACCTTC. Supplemented by reference TRBV29-1 and TRBJ1-2, the full variable domain reads SAVISQKPSRDICQRGTSLTIQCQVDSQVTMMFWYRQQPGQSLTLIATANQGSEATYESGFVIDKFPISRPNLTFSTLTVSNMSPEDSSIYLCSVRDTTFYGYTFGSGTRLTVV.

The gene calls are TRBV12-3 or TRBV12-4 and TRBJ1-2; D unresolved. This CDR3 comprises 11 residues. V dropped 6 bases and J dropped 8 bases, with 10 bases sitting between them. CDR3 protein: CASSVRGGYTF. The CDR3 DNA reads as TGTGCCAGCAGCGTCCGCGGAGGCTACACCTTC.

On this clone itself: Germline and junction disagree at one end, which may indicate a read error. The genes are TRBV25-1 and TRBJ2-3; 13 nucleotides agree with TRBD2. The CDR3 covers 18 residues. Looked up from germline, CDR1 is MGHDK and CDR2 is SYGVNS. The DNA of the CDR3 is TGTGTCAGCAGTGAAGGGTGGACTAGCGGGGGTCGCACAGATACGCAGTATTTT. It specifies CVSSEGWTSGGRTDTQYF.

The chain combines TRBV3-1 (or the pseudogene TRBV3-2) with TRBJ1-1, with 7 bases aligning to TRBD1. From germline, CDR1 is LGHDT and CDR2 YNNKEL (reference sequence). The V segment lost 5 bases and the J segment 3 bases; nucleotides outside the gene matches: 9. The CDR3 consists of 15 residues. CDR3: CASSETRQGHTEAFF. The CDR3 DNA reads TGTGCCAGCAGCGAAACCCGACAGGGTCACACTGAAGCTTTCTTT.

The rearrangement links TRBV19 to TRBJ1-2, with 7 positions matching TRBD1. CDR1 is LNHDA and CDR2 is SQIVND in the germline V gene (reference sequence). V was clipped by 3 bases and J by 8 bases; unmatched bases: 9. The CDR3 length is 14 residues. The CDR3 region is CASSINDRAGGYTF. CDR3 sequence (DNA): TGTGCCAGTAGTATTAACGACAGGGCAGGGGGCTACACCTTC.

The J gene is TRBJ2-5, the V gene TRBV9; TRBD2 aligns across 9 bases. With V trimmed by 4 bases and J by 5 bases, 12 bases remained unmatched. The length of the CDR3 is 16 residues. Looked up from germline, CDR1 is SGDLS and CDR2 is YYNGEE. The CDR3 coding sequence is TGTGCCAGCAGCCCAGGGGTGGCGGGGGGGCAGGAGACCCAGTACTTC. Protein: CASSPGVAGGQETQYF.

This clone was seen only a few times. The V call is TRBV5-6, the J call TRBJ2-1, with 7 nucleotides matching TRBD2. In germline, CDR1 is SGHDT, CDR2 YYEEEE. The CDR3 spans 13 residues. With 4 bases clipped from V and 7 bases from J, the junction kept 5 bases outside the gene matches. The CDR3 sequence: CASSGDYENEQFF. As DNA, the CDR3 is TGTGCCAGCAGCGGGGACTACGAAAATGAGCAGTTCTTC. Full variable domain (remainder filled in from reference TRBV5-6 and TRBJ2-1): DAGVTQSPTHLIKTRGQQVTLRCSPKSGHDTVSWYQQALGQGPQFIFQYYEEEERQRGNFPDRFSGHQFPNYSSELNVNALLLGDSALYLCASSGDYENEQFFGPGTRLTVL.

The genes are TRBV5-1 and TRBJ1-4, with D possibly TRBD1 on 5 matching bases. Germline CDR1 is SGHRS and CDR2 is YFSETQ. The CDR3 is 16 amino acids. V lost 4 bases to trimming and J lost 7 bases, with 20 bases between them. CDR3 DNA: TGCGCCAGCAGCCCCCCCGCGGGGAGGGGAGGTGAAAAACTGTTTTTT. It translates to CASSPPAGRGGEKLFF.